These 26 T cell receptor beta chains were all obtained from the same sample, sequenced in a study of blood T cell repertoires in COVID-19. TCRdb keeps only in-frame clones here, not all; method: immunoSEQ multiplex PCR. The sample consists of 200,000 to 300,000 clones, around 90% of them appearing once. The specimen was peripheral blood. The receptor set was obtained from a woman aged 65 to 85 with active or convalescent COVID-19.

This clone was detected once. The chain carries TRBV4-1 and TRBJ1-2, with 9 bases matching TRBD1. V dropped 3 bases and J dropped 6; count of bases not matched to a gene: 5. Germline V gene data show CDR1 as MGHRA and CDR2 as YSYEKL. The CDR3 runs 14 residues. The CDR3 DNA reads TGCGCCAGCAGCCAGCCGGACAGGGGTGATGGCTACACCTTC. Amino acid sequence: CASSQPDRGDGYTF.

The chain is built from TRBV15 and TRBJ1-5; D is possibly TRBD1 (5 bases). The CDR3 has 15 residues. Germline V lookup: CDR1 LNHNV, CDR2 YYDKDF (reference sequence). V gave up 0 bases and J gave up 5 bases, with 11 bases separating them. The CDR3 region is CATSRDSQAYQPQHF. CDR3 nucleotides: TGTGCCACCAGCAGAGATTCACAGGCCTATCAGCCCCAGCATTTT.

The chain employs TRBV6-2 or TRBV6-3 and TRBJ1-6; D is unclear. The length of the CDR3 is 14 residues. Germline V gene sequence: CDR1 MNHEY, CDR2 SVGEGT. V lost 5 bases and J lost 3, with 8 bases in between. CDR3 sequence reads: CASSVRDYNSPLHF. The CDR3 DNA reads TGTGCCAGCAGTGTCCGGGACTATAATTCACCCCTCCACTTT.

This chain links TRBV18 with TRBJ2-5; D remains ambiguous. From germline, CDR1 is KGHSH and CDR2 LQKENI. V was clipped by 4 bases and J by 2 bases, with 17 bases between them. CDR3 length: 16 amino acids. This CDR3 is CASSLTRPTAQETQYF. The CDR3 nucleotides are TGTGCCAGCTCACTAACCAGGCCGACGGCACAAGAGACCCAGTACTTC.

The rearrangement uses TRBV5-6 and TRBJ1-1; D gene uncertain. The length of the CDR3 is 14 residues. Germline CDR1 and CDR2: SGHDT and YYEEEE. Deletions cut 0 bases from V and 10 bases from J, with 16 bases between. CDR3 sequence: CASSLAAIRRRAFF. CDR3 DNA: TGTGCCAGCAGCTTGGCCGCTATCAGGAGGCGAGCTTTCTTT.

V usage is TRBV28 and J usage is TRBJ2-3; 8 bases line up with TRBD2. The CDR3 sequence is 16 residues long. Per germline, CDR1 MDHEN and CDR2 SYDVKM. Unmatched junction bases numbered 6, after V lost 4 bases and J lost 0 bases. This CDR3 reads CASSWGAGASTDTQYF. The CDR3, as DNA: TGTGCCAGCAGTTGGGGAGCGGGGGCCAGCACAGATACGCAGTATTTT.

The rearrangement joins TRBV4-1 to TRBJ2-1, with D possibly TRBD1 on 6 matching bases. Deletions cut 3 bases from V and 6 bases from J, with 18 bases between. The germline CDR1 and CDR2 sequences are MGHRA and YSYEKL. This CDR3 has 16 residues. The CDR3 bases are TGCGCCAGCAGCCAGGTGAGGGGGAGAGGAGGCAATGAGCAGTTCTTC. It yields the protein CASSQVRGRGGNEQFF.

V is TRBV6-1 and J is TRBJ2-7, with 7 bases aligning to TRBD2. Germline V gene lookup returns CDR1 MNHNS and CDR2 SASEGT. J lost 3 bases, V lost 10 bases, and 9 bases had no gene match. The CDR3 covers 13 residues. CDR3: CAITRGGGYEQYF. The CDR3 nucleotides read TGTGCCATCACTCGTGGCGGGGGCTACGAGCAGTACTTC.

This chain joins TRBV7-3 and TRBJ2-7; D not resolved. The CDR3 is 10 residues long. Germline CDR1 and CDR2: SGHTA and FQGTGA. The V and J ends lost 7 bases and 2 bases respectively, with 3 bases between them. The CDR3 sequence: CASIAYEQYF. CDR3 coding DNA: TGTGCCAGCATCGCCTACGAGCAGTACTTC. Filled out from reference TRBV7-3 and TRBJ2-7, the complete variable domain reads GAGVSQTPSNKVTEKGKYVELRCDPISGHTALYWYRQSLGQGPEFLIYFQGTGAADDSGLPNDRFFAVRPEGSVSTLKIQRTERGDSAVYLCASIAYEQYFGPGTRLTVT.

This clone was counted a few times. This sequence joins TRBV9 and TRBJ1-1, with 10 bases that match TRBD1. The CDR3 is 18 residues long. After removal of 0 bases from V and 3 bases from J, the junction contained 11 bases not matched to a gene. Germline V lookup: CDR1 SGDLS, CDR2 YYNGEE. CDR3 sequence reads: CASSVALTGGAGYTEAFF. The DNA of the CDR3 is TGTGCCAGCAGCGTAGCTTTGACAGGGGGCGCAGGATACACTGAAGCTTTCTTT. Using reference TRBV9 and TRBJ1-1 for the parts outside the CDR3, the full variable domain is DSGVTQTPKHLITATGQRVTLRCSPRSGDLSVYWYQQSLDQGLQFLIQYYNGEERAKGNILERFSAQQFPDLHSELNLSSLELGDSALYFCASSVALTGGAGYTEAFFGQGTRLTVV.

The chain employs TRBV18 and TRBJ1-5, with 8 bases identical to TRBD1. The CDR3 extends over 14 amino acids. Germline values: CDR1 KGHSH, CDR2 LQKENI. The ends lost 6 bases at V and 5 bases at J; junction bases unmatched: 6. The CDR3 loop is CASSDRVGDQPQHF. CDR3 nucleotides: TGTGCCAGCTCGGACAGGGTGGGGGATCAGCCCCAGCATTTT.

The genes are TRBV12-3 or TRBV12-4 and TRBJ2-1; no firm D call. The CDR3 runs 12 residues. Trimming shortened V by 3 bases and J by 6 bases, and 6 bases separated the two germline ends. The CDR3 DNA reads as TGTGCCAGCAGTTTCTCGGGCAATGAGCAGTTCTTC. Protein: CASSFSGNEQFF.

The J gene is TRBJ1-2, the V gene TRBV12-3 or TRBV12-4; tentatively, D is TRBD1 (5 bases). V was pared by 3 bases and J by 7 bases, with 12 bases between. CDR3 length equals 13 residues. The DNA of the CDR3 is TGTGCCAGCAGTTTGGAGGGGTTCGGTGGCTACACCTTC. Translating it yields CASSLEGFGGYTF.

This clone was detected only a few times. The chain carries TRBV11-2 and TRBJ1-3; D gene unclear. The V and J ends lost 6 bases and 1 base respectively, with 16 bases between them. This CDR3 is built from 16 residues. Per germline, CDR1 SGHAT and CDR2 FQNNGV. In DNA form, the CDR3 reads TGTGCCAGCAGGGTGGGCAGGACTGGGTCTGGAAACACCATATATTTT. Translated: CASRVGRTGSGNTIYF.

This sequence joins TRBV6-1 and TRBJ2-7, with 11 bases matching TRBD2. The CDR3 has 19 amino acids. V gave up 2 bases and J gave up 5 bases; unmatched junction bases: 17. Germline assignment: CDR1 MNHNS and CDR2 SASEGT. CDR3 DNA sequence: TGTGCCAGCAGTGAACGGCCCGGACTAGCGGGTCCTCTTGGGCACGAGCAGTACTTC. The encoded protein is CASSERPGLAGPLGHEQYF.

This clone was detected a few times. The chain links TRBV5-8 to TRBJ1-5, with D possibly TRBD1 on 5 matching bases. The CDR3 covers 14 residues. Trimming took off 4 bases at V and 7 bases at J, with 15 bases between the two ends. The germline V gene encodes CDR1 SGHTS and CDR2 YDEGEE. The DNA of the CDR3 is TGTGCCAGCAGCAGTCAGGGTTTTTACCAGCCCCAGCATTTT. It specifies CASSSQGFYQPQHF.

The chain carries TRBV3-1 (or the pseudogene TRBV3-2) and TRBJ1-1; D possibly corresponds to TRBD1 (6 bases). V was clipped by 1 base and J by 0 bases, with 9 bases between them. In germline, CDR1 is LGHDT, CDR2 YNNKEL (reference sequence). The CDR3 has 15 amino acids. CDR3 DNA: TGTGCCAGCAGCCAAGGATGGGGGCTGAACACTGAAGCTTTCTTT. It yields the protein CASSQGWGLNTEAFF.

The rearrangement uses TRBV2 and TRBJ2-3, with a tentative D call TRBD2 (7 bases). Per germline, CDR1 SNHLY and CDR2 FYNNEI. Trimming took off 10 bases at V and 3 bases at J, with 17 bases between the two ends. The CDR3 is 14 amino acids. The CDR3 DNA follows: TGTGCCACCGAGAGAGGGGGGGCAACAGATACGCAGTATTTT. It specifies CATERGGATDTQYF.

The chain has TRBV6-1 and TRBJ1-2, with D possibly TRBD1 on 5 matching bases. V lost 1 base, J lost 4 bases, and 7 bases lay in between. This CDR3 contains 13 residues. Germline V gene data show CDR1 as MNHNS and CDR2 as SASEGT. The CDR3 nucleotides read TGTGCCAGCAGTGAAGGGGGCAGCTATGGCTACACCTTC. Translation: CASSEGGSYGYTF.

V gene TRBV3-1 (or the pseudogene TRBV3-2) combines with J gene TRBJ1-2; D is unresolved. V lost 3 bases, J lost 8 bases, and 13 bases lay in between. Germline CDR1 is LGHDT and CDR2 is YNNKEL (reference sequence). The CDR3 extends over 13 amino acids. CDR3: CASSHRAEGGYTF. The CDR3 bases are TGTGCCAGCAGCCACCGGGCCGAGGGAGGCTACACCTTC.

The CDR3: CASSENPGQSYGYTF. CDR3 sequence (DNA): TGTGCCAGCAGTGAAAATCCCGGACAGTCTTATGGCTACACCTTC. The chain links TRBV6-1 to TRBJ1-2; TRBD1 is a possible D gene (6 bases). Germline V gene sequence: CDR1 MNHNS, CDR2 SASEGT. V lost 2 bases, J lost 5 bases, and 15 bases lay in between. This CDR3 is 15 amino acids long.

The V and J genes are TRBV15 and TRBJ2-1; no clear D. V was cut by 0 bases and J by 4 bases, with 10 bases left in between. Germline V CDR1 and CDR2: LNHNV, YYDKDF (reference sequence). This CDR3 region has 15 residues. CDR3 nucleotides: TGTGCCACCAGCAGAGATCTTAGTCCGTACAATGAGCAGTTCTTC. Encoded protein: CATSRDLSPYNEQFF.

This chain uses TRBV11-2 with TRBJ1-5, with D tentatively TRBD1 (6 bases). The ends were cut back, 4 bases at V and 11 bases at J, with 15 bases in the middle. CDR1 SGHAT and CDR2 FQNNGV come from the germline V gene. The CDR3 length is 13 residues. The CDR3 protein is CASSYAQGVTQHF. The CDR3 nucleotides are TGTGCCAGCAGCTACGCACAGGGAGTAACCCAGCATTTT. The complete variable domain, with remaining parts taken from reference TRBV11-2 and TRBJ1-5, reads EAGVAQSPRYKIIEKRQSVAFWCNPISGHATLYWYQQILGQGPKLLIQFQNNGVVDDSQLPKDRFSAERLKGVDSTLKIQPAKLEDSAVYLCASSYAQGVTQHFGDGTRLSIL.

V is TRBV5-1 and J is TRBJ2-1; 7 bases match TRBD1. Germline V gene lookup returns CDR1 SGHRS and CDR2 YFSETQ. The CDR3 spans 18 residues. The ends lost 0 bases at V and 6 bases at J; junction bases unmatched: 15. The CDR3 loop reads CASSLAEVGDRARNEQFF. CDR3 DNA sequence: TGCGCCAGCAGCTTGGCCGAGGTTGGAGACAGGGCTCGCAATGAGCAGTTCTTC.

The chain is built from TRBV7-9 and TRBJ1-6; 9 nucleotides agree with TRBD1. The germline CDR1 and CDR2 sequences are SEHNR and FQNEAQ (reference sequence). The CDR3 covers 15 residues. The V and J ends lost 5 bases and 7 bases, in that order; junction bases with no gene match: 6. This CDR3 is CASSPWTGDNSPLHF. Here the CDR3 DNA reads TGTGCCAGCAGCCCCTGGACAGGGGACAATTCACCCCTCCACTTT.

The chain carries TRBV6-2 or TRBV6-3 and TRBJ2-2; 7 bases map to TRBD2. The CDR3 is made up of 14 amino acids. CDR1 is MNHEY and CDR2 is SVGEGT in the germline V gene. J lost 6 bases, V lost 5 bases, and 6 bases had no gene match. The CDR3, as DNA: TGTGCCAGCAGTACCCGACGGGGGGCCGGGGAGCTGTTTTTT. Amino acid sequence: CASSTRRGAGELFF.